This TCR beta chain came from a study of blood T cells in healthy people across ages. The germline V gene encodes CDR1 MNHEY and CDR2 SVGEGT. The CDR3 runs 16 residues. Between the trimmed V and J ends, which lost 7 bases and 6 bases, there was a span of 24 bases. PCR was performed a second time for roughly 7 to 11 cycles using a sample-barcoded 5' primer and a J-beta primer mix. Per sample, CDR3-containing paired-end reads numbered at least 3 million. TCRdb independently ran MiXCR on the 5' RACE reads; one entry per CDR3 protein. The table includes 1.5 million to 2 million distinct CDR3 sequences, approximately 30% detected once.

This TCR was sampled from a woman aged 25 to 39 in good health. The chain employs TRBV6-2 or TRBV6-3 and TRBJ1-1; perhaps TRBD1 as D (5 bases). The sequencing sample was made of blood. The CDR3 nucleotides are TGTGCCAGCACCCTCCCCAGGACAAGTCCCAGGGCTGAAGCTTTCTTT. Protein: CASTLPRTSPRAEAFF.